The source of this T cell receptor (beta chain) is a study of control samples from healthy donors and cancer patients. The table came from immunoSEQ multiplex PCR; TCRdb's copy has only in-frame clones and leaves some out. The repertoire has under 110,000 clones, 75% to 90% of them found once; the top ten carry approximately 8.3%. V was shortened by 5 bases and J by 4 bases, with 5 bases between the two germline ends. CDR1 is KGHSH and CDR2 is LQKENI in the germline V gene. The CDR3 contains 11 residues. Sequenced material: blood. The sequence was collected from a man aged 25-45 years in good health. This sequence joins TRBV18 and TRBJ1-1; D ambiguous. The CDR3 loop reads CASSVFTEAFF. The CDR3 region has the DNA TGTGCCAGCTCAGTTTTCACTGAAGCTTTCTTT.